These 5 T cell receptor beta chains were sequenced from one sample in a study of blood T cells in healthy people across ages. A second roughly 7 to 11 cycle PCR used barcoded and J-beta primers. One entry per CDR3 protein results from TCRdb running MiXCR on the 5' RACE reads. The sample yields nearly 1 million distinct CDR3 sequences, 45% to 60% seen once. Sequencing was performed on blood. The receptors come from a woman between 55 and 75 years old in good health.

This clonotype has a count of ten or more. The V and J genes are TRBV5-1 and TRBJ2-6; D gene ambiguous. The V end lost 1 base, the J end lost 0 bases, and 5 bases lay between the germline ends. Germline V CDR1 and CDR2: SGHRS, YFSETQ. This CDR3 spans 15 amino acids. The DNA of the CDR3 is TGCGCCAGCAGCTTGCAAGTCTCTGGGGCCAACGTCCTGACTTTC. Translation gives CASSLQVSGANVLTF.

The chain carries TRBV7-9 and TRBJ2-3; D is ambiguous. Trimming pared 1 base from V and 3 bases from J, leaving 14 bases between. This CDR3 is 16 amino acids long. CDR1 and CDR2 from the germline V gene are SEHNR and FQNEAQ (reference sequence). This CDR3 reads CASSLGGRVTTDTQYF. The CDR3 nucleotides read TGTGCCAGCAGCTTAGGGGGAAGGGTTACAACAGATACGCAGTATTTT.

For this clonotype: A clone one base away is much larger, so this may be a read error. The chain couples TRBV12-3 or TRBV12-4 to TRBJ2-4; D might be TRBD2 (6 bases). TRBJ2-7 matches the DNA end more closely, so the J call is doubtful. CDR3 length: 14 amino acids. The CDR3 spells CACSLGGSVYEQYF. In nucleotides, the CDR3 is TGTGCCTGCAGTTTAGGAGGGAGTGTGTACGAGCAGTACTTC.

This clonotype was detected a few times. This chain connects TRBV12-3 or TRBV12-4 to TRBJ2-7; 9 positions match TRBD1. This CDR3 has 15 residues. After removal of 7 bases from V and 7 bases from J, the junction contained 14 bases not matched to a gene. The CDR3 bases are TGTGCCAGCACCACCAGTCCCGGGACAGGGCGGGAGCAGTACTTC. Translation: CASTTSPGTGREQYF.

This clonotype was counted a few times. The chain couples TRBV6-5 to TRBJ2-7; weak D call: TRBD2 (5 bases). The CDR3 has 15 residues. The V gene lost 0 bases and the J gene lost 5 bases, with 14 bases spanning the gap. From germline, CDR1 is MNHEY and CDR2 SVGAGI. CDR3: CASSYSWSPGNEQYF. The CDR3 DNA follows: TGTGCCAGCAGTTACTCGTGGAGTCCGGGAAACGAGCAGTACTTC.